This is a list of T cell receptor beta chains from one sample in a study of blood T cell repertoires in COVID-19. TCRdb's copy holds only in-frame clones and misses some; the assay was immunoSEQ multiplex PCR. The sample carries around 73,000 clones, about 80% recorded once. The sequencing sample was made of peripheral blood. The receptors originated from a human donor in a cohort sampled during active COVID-19. Each CDR3 is given with its conserved first and last residue. A D gene is named only where the DNA matches it firmly. Clone size appears in some rows only: once, few, many, or a class for an expanded clone.

TRBJ1-1 | TRBV6-5 | - | TRBD1 | CASSVDRVNTEAFF | TGTGCCAGCAGCGTGGACAGGGTTAACACTGAAGCTTTCTTT
TRBJ1-5 | TRBV2 | few | TRBD1 | CASSEYRGSNQPQHF | TGTGCCAGCAGTGAATACAGGGGGAGCAATCAGCCCCAGCATTTT
TRBJ2-7 | TRBV19 | once | TRBD1 | CASSISQQGTGEQYF | TGTGCCAGTAGTATTTCTCAACAGGGGACGGGCGAGCAGTACTTC
TRBJ2-7 | TRBV4-2 | - | TRBD2 | CASSHLGLAGAGEQYF | TGTGCCAGCAGCCACTTAGGACTAGCGGGGGCGGGGGAGCAGTACTTC
TRBJ1-5 | TRBV4-1 | - | - | CASSQDPTVNRPQHF | TGCGCCAGCAGCCAAGACCCGACAGTCAACAGGCCCCAGCATTTT
TRBJ1-1 | TRBV5-6 | - | - | CASSYGGARTEAFF | TGTGCCAGCAGCTACGGGGGGGCGAGGACTGAAGCTTTCTTT
TRBJ1-2 | TRBV28 | once | TRBD1 | CASTPGQGNYGYTF | TGTGCCAGCACCCCGGGACAGGGAAACTATGGCTACACCTTC
TRBJ2-7 | TRBV5-1 | - | - | CASSLEVSGPYEQYF | TGCGCCAGCAGCTTGGAGGTCAGCGGTCCCTACGAGCAGTACTTC
TRBJ2-7 | TRBV6-1 | - | TRBD1 | CASSEYGGTGVREQYF | TGTGCCAGCAGTGAATACGGGGGGACAGGGGTGAGGGAGCAGTACTTC
TRBJ2-1 | TRBV19 | - | - | CASSRSRIGGNEQFF | TGTGCCAGTAGTAGATCTAGAATCGGGGGCAATGAGCAGTTCTTC
TRBJ2-1 | TRBV7-2 | - | TRBD2 | CASSLSGGIDEQFF | TGTGCCAGCAGCCTTAGCGGGGGGATCGATGAGCAGTTCTTC
TRBJ2-7 | TRBV6-2/TRBV6-3 | once | TRBD2 | CASSFASGGPRRTAYEQYF | TGTGCCAGCAGTTTCGCTAGCGGGGGCCCGCGGCGTACAGCTTACGAGCAGTACTTC
TRBJ1-6 | TRBV4-1 | - | - | CASSRTPGSQSPLHF | TGCGCCAGCAGCCGGACCCCAGGGTCACAATCACCCCTCCACTTT
TRBJ1-1 | TRBV7-3 | - | - | CASSLGRNTEAFF | TGTGCCAGCAGCTTAGGCCGGAACACTGAAGCTTTCTTT
TRBJ1-1 | TRBV19 | - | TRBD1 | CASLGTGRGTEAFF | TGTGCCAGTCTCGGGACAGGCCGGGGCACTGAAGCTTTCTTT
TRBJ2-7 | TRBV23-1 | - | TRBD1 | CASGQGAPYEQYF | TGCGCCAGCGGACAGGGGGCCCCCTACGAGCAGTACTTC
TRBJ2-7 | TRBV6-5 | - | TRBD2 | CASTRAGGGSYEQYF | TGTGCCAGCACACGTGCTGGCGGGGGATCCTACGAGCAGTACTTC
TRBJ2-1 | TRBV2 | - | - | CASSDPGYNEQFF | TGTGCCAGCAGTGATCCAGGGTACAATGAGCAGTTCTTC
TRBJ1-1 | TRBV7-2 | many | - | CASSLDMSTEAFF | TGTGCCAGCAGCTTAGATATGAGCACTGAAGCTTTCTTT
TRBJ1-1 | TRBV12-3/TRBV12-4 | - | - | CANTGRGDTEAFF | TGTGCCAACACAGGGCGAGGAGACACTGAAGCTTTCTTT
TRBJ1-1 | TRBV18 | - | - | CASSPPSGNTEAFF | TGTGCCAGCTCACCACCCTCAGGGAACACTGAAGCTTTCTTT
TRBJ2-1 | TRBV28 | - | TRBD1 | CASSPGDRGSQWLFF | TGTGCCAGCAGTCCAGGGGACAGGGGATCTCAATGGTTGTTCTTC
TRBJ2-7 | TRBV19 | - | - | CASSTRSDGSYEQYF | TGTGCCAGTAGTACGAGGTCTGACGGCTCCTACGAGCAGTACTTC
TRBJ1-5 | TRBV19 | - | - | CASSPSSGQPQHF | TGTGCCAGTAGTCCCTCTAGCGGGCAGCCCCAGCATTTT
TRBJ2-7 | TRBV2 | - | TRBD1 | CASSPGGTGVYEQYF | TGTGCCAGCAGTCCCGGTGGGACAGGGGTCTACGAGCAGTACTTC
TRBJ2-3 | TRBV5-1 | once | TRBD2 | CASSLLTSGGAVDTQYF | TGCGCCAGCAGCCTCCTGACTAGCGGGGGGGCCGTAGATACGCAGTATTTT
TRBJ2-3 | TRBV7-9 | - | - | CASSSGLILGADTQYF | TGTGCCAGCAGCTCGGGACTCATCCTTGGGGCAGATACGCAGTATTTT
TRBJ2-1 | TRBV3-1/TRBV3-2 | - | - | CASSQEGLAPNEQFF | TGTGCCAGCAGCCAAGAAGGATTAGCGCCCAATGAGCAGTTCTTC
TRBJ2-7 | TRBV7-2 | - | TRBD2 | CATGGGQASYEQYF | TGTGCCACCGGGGGGGGGCAGGCTTCCTACGAGCAGTACTTC
TRBJ2-1 | TRBV5-8 | - | - | CASSLFSGRSYNEQFF | TGTGCCAGCAGCTTGTTCAGCGGCAGGTCCTACAATGAGCAGTTCTTC
TRBJ2-1 | TRBV7-3 | - | TRBD1 | CASSLNVGGTGSNEQFF | TGTGCCAGCAGCTTAAACGTTGGGGGGACAGGGAGCAATGAGCAGTTCTTC
TRBJ1-2 | TRBV5-1 | - | TRBD1 | CASSGVIAGTGDYGYTF | TGCGCCAGCAGCGGAGTCATCGCCGGGACAGGGGACTATGGCTACACCTTC
TRBJ1-1 | TRBV7-9 | - | - | CASSLTPLRTPNTEAFF | TGTGCCAGCAGCTTAACTCCCCTAAGGACACCGAACACTGAAGCTTTCTTT
TRBJ2-1 | TRBV9 | - | - | CASSVSSGLGYNEQFF | TGTGCCAGCAGCGTCTCCTCGGGACTGGGTTACAATGAGCAGTTCTTC
TRBJ2-5 | TRBV7-3 | - | - | CASSQTGGGYQETQYF | TGTGCCAGCAGTCAAACCGGGGGAGGCTACCAAGAGACCCAGTACTTC
TRBJ1-5 | TRBV18 | - | - | CASSPPRARGNQPQHF | TGTGCCAGCTCACCACCTCGGGCCCGGGGAAATCAGCCCCAGCATTTT
TRBJ2-2 | TRBV6-1 | - | TRBD2 | CASSELAGDTGELFF | TGTGCCAGCAGTGAACTAGCGGGGGACACCGGGGAGCTGTTTTTT
TRBJ1-4 | TRBV11-3 | - | - | CASSFRVNEKLFF | TGTGCCAGCAGCTTCAGGGTTAATGAAAAACTGTTTTTT
TRBJ1-5 | TRBV9 | - | - | CASSPGVGNQPQHF | TGTGCCAGCAGCCCAGGGGTGGGCAATCAGCCCCAGCATTTT
TRBJ2-2 | TRBV2 | once | - | CATSYGGPDTGELFF | TGTGCCACGTCATACGGGGGGCCGGACACCGGGGAGCTGTTTTTT
TRBJ2-3 | TRBV18 | - | TRBD2 | CASSQTSGGANTQYF | TGTGCCAGCTCACAGACTAGCGGGGGGGCCAATACGCAGTATTTT
TRBJ1-6 | TRBV27 | - | TRBD1 | CASSLSPRATGVGSPLHF | TGTGCCAGCAGTTTATCACCAAGGGCCACAGGGGTGGGTTCACCCCTCCACTTT
TRBJ1-2 | TRBV5-5 | - | - | CASSLQGDYGYTF | TGTGCCAGCAGCCTACAGGGTGACTATGGCTACACCTTC
TRBJ2-1 | TRBV6-2/TRBV6-3 | - | TRBD1 | CASSYSGTGVNEQFF | TGTGCCAGCAGTTACTCCGGGACAGGGGTAAATGAGCAGTTCTTC
TRBJ2-2 | TRBV11-3 | few | TRBD1 | CASSFDRGSGELFF | TGTGCCAGCAGCTTCGACAGGGGGTCCGGGGAGCTGTTTTTT
TRBJ1-2 | TRBV7-2 | - | - | CASSSTGVINYGYTF | TGTGCCAGCAGCTCAACCGGGGTCATTAACTATGGCTACACCTTC
TRBJ1-1 | TRBV5-3 | - | - | CARSSNHRGGRTEAFF | TGTGCCAGAAGCTCGAATCACCGGGGGGGACGGACTGAAGCTTTCTTT
TRBJ2-7 | TRBV5-1 | - | TRBD1 | CASSRDREFYEQYF | TGCGCCAGCAGCCGGGACAGGGAGTTCTACGAGCAGTACTTC
TRBJ1-2 | TRBV10-3 | - | - | CATHGGESYGYTF | TGTGCCACTCATGGGGGGGAAAGCTATGGCTACACCTTC
TRBJ2-7 | TRBV11-3 | few | - | CASSLQLAAEEQYF | TGTGCCAGCAGCTTACAACTAGCTGCGGAGGAGCAGTACTTC
TRBJ2-5 | TRBV3-1/TRBV3-2 | - | - | CASIQTGEAETQYF | TGTGCCAGCATCCAGACCGGGGAAGCTGAGACCCAGTACTTC
TRBJ2-7 | TRBV5-6 | - | TRBD1 | CASSWFGTGGQYEQYF | TGTGCCAGCAGCTGGTTTGGCACAGGGGGCCAATACGAGCAGTACTTC
TRBJ2-7 | TRBV14 | - | TRBD2 | CASSLLAGGGQQYF | TGTGCCAGCAGCCTACTAGCGGGGGGCGGCCAGCAGTACTTC
TRBJ2-4 | TRBV5-5 | - | TRBD1 | CASSSLGTGKNIQYF | TGTGCCAGCAGCTCCCTGGGGACAGGGAAGAACATTCAGTACTTC
TRBJ2-5 | TRBV29-1 | - | TRBD2 | CSVTTSGVETQYF | TGCAGCGTGACAACTAGCGGGGTAGAGACCCAGTACTTC
TRBJ1-2 | TRBV5-5 | - | - | CASSLVGGGYTF | TGTGCCAGCAGCTTGGTAGGGGGTGGCTACACCTTC